The rows below give T cell receptor beta chains drawn from one sample of a study of blood T cell repertoires in COVID-19. Here immunoSEQ multiplex PCR was the method, and the copy in TCRdb shows in-frame clones only, minus some. Here the sample spans 100,000 to 150,000 clones, 70% to 90% being singletons. The sequenced material came from peripheral blood. The receptors were gathered from a man aged 45-65 years with acute or convalescent COVID-19. The CDR3 runs from the conserved cysteine through the conserved F or W.

j_call v_call cdr3_length cdr3_aa
TRBJ2-1 TRBV19 16 CASSGWLGGGYNEQFF
TRBJ1-2 TRBV5-1 13 CASRPMGQGGYTF
TRBJ2-2 TRBV5-1 15 CASSPPTKNTGELFF
TRBJ1-1 TRBV3-1/TRBV3-2 15 CASSLYTGVNTEAFF
TRBJ2-2 TRBV20-1 14 CSASVTGNTGELFF
TRBJ1-1 TRBV5-4 14 CASSLRDTGKEAFF
TRBJ1-1 TRBV11-2 12 CASSRDTAKAFF
TRBJ1-2 TRBV9 13 CASSVDGNYGYTF
TRBJ2-3 TRBV6-5 12 CASSYSRDTQYF
TRBJ2-5 TRBV30 13 CAWSGGGPETQYF
TRBJ1-4 TRBV5-6 14 CASSPDPRNEKLFF
TRBJ2-7 TRBV7-9 15 CASSFSTGLAGEQYF
TRBJ2-2 TRBV19 15 CASSRVAPYTGELFF